This is a list of T cell receptor beta chains from one sample in a study of cytomegalovirus exposure and HLA in healthy donors. Repertoires were generated with immunoSEQ multiplex PCR, while TCRdb's copy carries only in-frame clones and drops some. The repertoire consists of around 160,000 clones, with approximately 80% occurring once and the leading ten covering around 2.5%. Source material: PBMCs. The receptors derive from a man aged 25 to 40 in good health and CMV-seropositive. CDR3s include the opening cysteine and the closing phenylalanine or tryptophan. D genes are given only for firm matches. Clone size, where shown, is once, few, many, or a class for clones that have expanded.

abundance	v_gene	j_gene	d_gene	CDR3nt	CDR3aa
.	TRBV18	TRBJ2-7	.	TGTGCCAGCTCACCACCTAGCGGTTCCTACGAGCAGTACTTC	CASSPPSGSYEQYF
.	TRBV7-2	TRBJ2-7	.	TGTGCCAGCAGCTTACGCGGTCCCTACGAGCAGTACTTC	CASSLRGPYEQYF
.	TRBV6-5	TRBJ1-5	.	TGTGCCAGCAGTTACTCGCGGTACTCAGCAGATCAGCCCCAGCATTTT	CASSYSRYSADQPQHF
.	TRBV14	TRBJ2-7	TRBD1	TGTGCCAGCAGCCAAGCCTCCGGGACAGCAACCTACGAGCAGTACTTC	CASSQASGTATYEQYF
.	TRBV11-3	TRBJ1-4	.	TGTGCCAGCAGCGCCCAAGGGGGTGATGAAAAACTGTTTTTT	CASSAQGGDEKLFF
.	TRBV5-6	TRBJ2-5	.	TGTGCCAGCAGCTTCGGGACCCGAGGGGGGACCCAGTACTTC	CASSFGTRGGTQYF
once	TRBV7-2	TRBJ2-5	TRBD2	TGTGCCAGCAGCTCAGCGGGACTAGTGGCGGGGACCCAGTACTTC	CASSSAGLVAGTQYF
.	TRBV5-6	TRBJ1-2	TRBD1	TGTGCCAGCAGCCGAGGAGGACAGGGGAACTATGGCTACACCTTC	CASSRGGQGNYGYTF
few	TRBV10-3	TRBJ2-7	TRBD2	TGTGCCATCAGTGAAGCTAGCACCGGGAGGACCTACGAGCAGTACTTC	CAISEASTGRTYEQYF
.	TRBV19	TRBJ1-2	TRBD1	TGTGCCAGTACCCCCGGACAGGGGGGGGGCTACACCTTC	CASTPGQGGGYTF
.	TRBV7-9	TRBJ1-2	.	TGTGCCAGCAGCTTATACCAGGGAAGAGATGGCTACACCTTC	CASSLYQGRDGYTF
once	TRBV5-4	TRBJ1-1	TRBD1	TGTGCCAGCAGCTCGAAACAGGGGGCCGGGACTGAAGCTTTCTTT	CASSSKQGAGTEAFF
many	TRBV29-1	TRBJ1-5	.	TGCAGCGTTTCGGAGGGGCTCCTGGGCAATCAGCCCCAGCATTTT	CSVSEGLLGNQPQHF
.	TRBV6-5	TRBJ2-5	.	TGTGCCAGCAGTTACTCGGCTCACAGGCAAGAGACCCAGTACTTC	CASSYSAHRQETQYF
.	TRBV18	TRBJ1-1	.	TGTGCCAGCTCACCACCGGGCGGGGTCCAGGGGAACACTGAAGCTTTCTTT	CASSPPGGVQGNTEAFF
.	TRBV28	TRBJ1-2	TRBD1	TGTGCCAGCAGTCCACGGACAGGTACGGACGGCTACACCTTC	CASSPRTGTDGYTF
.	TRBV2	TRBJ2-1	TRBD2	TGTGCCAGCACCGCTAGCGGGTTGGACAATGAGCAGTTCTTC	CASTASGLDNEQFF
.	TRBV6-5	TRBJ2-7	.	TGTGCCAGCAGTTTCGGGATCTACGAGCAGTACTTC	CASSFGIYEQYF
few	TRBV19	TRBJ1-3	TRBD1	TGTGCCAGTAGTATCGGACAGGGAGCCTCTGGAAACACCATATATTTT	CASSIGQGASGNTIYF
.	TRBV27	TRBJ2-5	.	TGTGCCAGCAGTTTAGAGGTTGGGGAGACCCAGTACTTC	CASSLEVGETQYF
.	TRBV27	TRBJ2-5	TRBD2	TGTGCCAGCAAACTAGCGGGGGAGGGAGAGACCCAGTACTTC	CASKLAGEGETQYF
.	TRBV7-2	TRBJ2-3	TRBD2	TGTGCCAGCAGCCCTCGACTAGCGGGGGCCACAGATACGCAGTATTTT	CASSPRLAGATDTQYF
.	TRBV7-9	TRBJ1-2	TRBD1	TGTGCCAGCAGCTTAGGGTCAGGGGGGCCCGATGGCTACACCTTC	CASSLGSGGPDGYTF
few	TRBV6-6	TRBJ2-1	TRBD2	TGTGCCAGCAGTTCCGCTAGCGGGGGCCGGGGTGAGCAGTTCTTC	CASSSASGGRGEQFF
.	TRBV2	TRBJ1-1	TRBD1	TGTGCCAGCACTGCGAGAACAGGGGGGGTATCGGAAGCTTTCTTT	CASTARTGGVSEAFF
.	TRBV10-3	TRBJ2-3	.	TGTGCCATCAGTGGAATAAACTCAATAGCTAGCACAGATACGCAGTATTTT	CAISGINSIASTDTQYF
.	TRBV6-5	TRBJ2-5	.	TGTGCCAGCAGTGTCTCTAGCCAAGAGACCCAGTACTTC	CASSVSSQETQYF
.	TRBV5-4	TRBJ2-7	TRBD1	TGTGCCAGCAGCTCCGGGACAGGATCCTACGAGCAGTACTTC	CASSSGTGSYEQYF
.	TRBV27	TRBJ2-7	TRBD1	TGTGCCAGCAGTCCGTCAAGGGGACAGGGGTTTTACGAGCAGTACTTC	CASSPSRGQGFYEQYF
once	TRBV2	TRBJ1-1	.	TGTGCCAGCATGGCAGACATGAACACTGAAGCTTTCTTT	CASMADMNTEAFF
.	TRBV25-1	TRBJ2-3	TRBD2	TGTGCCAGCGGCGGGACTAGCGGGGGGGAAGATACGCAGTATTTT	CASGGTSGGEDTQYF
few	TRBV7-2	TRBJ2-7	.	TGTGCCAGCAGCCAGGCAAGGGGCCCGTACGAGCAGTACTTC	CASSQARGPYEQYF
.	TRBV11-2	TRBJ1-2	.	TGTGCCAGCAGCTTAAGACAGGCCTCCTATGGCTACACCTTC	CASSLRQASYGYTF
.	TRBV13	TRBJ1-4	.	TGTGCCAGCAGCTTTAACAGGGTGTCTAATGAAAAACTGTTTTTT	CASSFNRVSNEKLFF
.	TRBV7-7	TRBJ2-7	TRBD1	TGTGCTAGCAGCTTAGGTCCGGGACAGGGGGCCGAGCAGTACTTC	CASSLGPGQGAEQYF
.	TRBV27	TRBJ2-1	TRBD2	TGTGCCAGCAGTTTAATCAGGACTAGCGGTTATGAGCAGTTCTTC	CASSLIRTSGYEQFF
.	TRBV7-9	TRBJ1-5	TRBD1	TGTGCCAGCCCGGACAGGGGGCCCCAGGGCAATCAGCCCCAGCATTTT	CASPDRGPQGNQPQHF
.	TRBV5-1	TRBJ2-5	.	TGCGCCAGCAGCTTGGAAACAGGGCAAGAGACCCAGTACTTC	CASSLETGQETQYF
.	TRBV7-6	TRBJ2-7	.	TGTGCCAGCAGCTCCGGGCAGGGTTACTTATACGAGCAGTACTTC	CASSSGQGYLYEQYF
.	TRBV6-5	TRBJ1-1	TRBD1	TGTGCCAGCAGTCCTTCAGGGGGCGGAGGTGAAGCTTTCTTT	CASSPSGGGGEAFF
.	TRBV19	TRBJ2-7	.	TGTGCCAGTAGTCGGAGGGGGGGCTCACTGGGGGAGCAGTACTTC	CASSRRGGSLGEQYF
.	TRBV9	TRBJ1-1	.	TGTGCCAGCAGTCCACAGGGAATTAACACTGAAGCTTTCTTT	CASSPQGINTEAFF